The 12 T cell receptor beta chains presented below share a single source sample, sequenced in a study of blood T cell repertoires in COVID-19. Here immunoSEQ multiplex PCR was the method, and the copy in TCRdb shows in-frame clones only, minus some. The table has roughly 120,000 clones, 90% seen once. What was sequenced was peripheral blood. These receptors were taken from a man aged 55 to 70 with COVID-19, enrolled during active disease.

The V gene is TRBV18, the J gene TRBJ1-4; D perhaps matches TRBD1 (6 bases). The germline V gene encodes CDR1 KGHSH and CDR2 LQKENI. The CDR3 totals 14 residues. V dropped 3 bases and J dropped 8 bases, with 13 bases sitting between them. CDR3 DNA: TGTGCCAGCTCACCGGTAGCCGGACAGGAAAAACTGTTTTTT. Amino acids: CASSPVAGQEKLFF.

The V gene is TRBV18, the J gene TRBJ1-1; 8 bases agree with TRBD1. In germline, CDR1 is KGHSH, CDR2 LQKENI. The CDR3 consists of 16 residues. With 4 bases clipped from V and 5 bases from J, the junction kept 12 bases outside the gene matches. The CDR3 DNA sequence: TGTGCCAGCTCACTACTCTCGGACAGGGAAGAAACTGAAGCTTTCTTT. This encodes CASSLLSDREETEAFF.

This sequence joins TRBV4-1 and TRBJ2-3, with 9 bases lining up with TRBD1. The CDR3 runs to 16 residues. Looked up from germline, CDR1 is MGHRA and CDR2 is YSYEKL. The V gene end was trimmed by 4 bases and the J gene end by 3 bases; junction bases not matched to a gene: 8. The CDR3 is CASSPSTGGATDTQYF. For the CDR3, the DNA is TGCGCCAGCAGCCCTTCAACAGGGGGCGCAACAGATACGCAGTATTTT.

V gene TRBV7-9 combines with J gene TRBJ2-1; tentative D call: TRBD2 (5 bases). The CDR3 is 15 residues long. Germline V gene sequence: CDR1 SEHNR, CDR2 FQNEAQ (reference sequence). Trimming removed 1 base from V and 2 bases from J, with 9 bases in between. CDR3 coding DNA: TGTGCCAGCAGCTTAGGGGCGGGTCCCTACAATGAGCAGTTCTTC. Translation: CASSLGAGPYNEQFF.

This chain connects TRBV19 to TRBJ1-4; TRBD1 matches at 7 bases. V was pared by 4 bases and J by 0 bases, with 8 bases of the junction left unmatched. Looked up from germline, CDR1 is LNHDA and CDR2 is SQIVND (reference sequence). This CDR3 has 17 amino acids. Here the CDR3 reads CASSTGTVSATNEKLFF. For the CDR3, the DNA is TGTGCCAGTAGTACCGGGACAGTCTCCGCAACTAATGAAAAACTGTTTTTT.

The rearrangement uses TRBV3-1 (or the pseudogene TRBV3-2) and TRBJ2-5; perhaps TRBD1 as D (6 bases). The CDR3 is 13 amino acids. Germline V gene lookup returns CDR1 LGHDT and CDR2 YNNKEL (reference sequence). V lost 1 base to trimming and J lost 5 bases, with 8 bases between them. For the CDR3, the DNA is TGTGCCAGCAGCCAAGTAAGGGGGGAGACCCAGTACTTC. It is translated as CASSQVRGETQYF.

The chain combines TRBV3-1 (or the pseudogene TRBV3-2) with TRBJ2-1; the match to TRBD1 covers 8 bases. Unmatched junction bases numbered 14, after V lost 4 bases and J lost 15 bases. CDR3 length equals 14 residues. The germline CDR1 and CDR2 sequences are LGHDT and YNNKEL (reference sequence). Here the CDR3 DNA reads TGTGCCAGCAGCCCAGACAGGGGCGGGTTAAATCGGTTCTTC. Amino acid sequence: CASSPDRGGLNRFF.

The V and J genes are TRBV24-1 and TRBJ1-5, with 8 bases matching TRBD1. This CDR3 is built from 15 residues. The germline gives CDR1 KGHDR, CDR2 SFDVKD. The J segment lost 8 bases and the V segment lost 5 bases, leaving 10 bases of the junction unmatched. CDR3 sequence: CATSAHGQGNKPQHF. CDR3 nucleotides: TGTGCCACCAGTGCCCACGGACAGGGAAATAAGCCCCAGCATTTT.

The chain has TRBV5-1 and TRBJ2-6; D gene unclear. The ends were cut back, 0 bases at V and 0 bases at J, with 13 bases in the middle. CDR1 SGHRS and CDR2 YFSETQ come from the germline V gene. The CDR3 contains 18 residues. The CDR3 loop is CASSLANIGVSGANVLTF. CDR3 DNA sequence: TGCGCCAGCAGCTTGGCCAACATAGGAGTCTCTGGGGCCAACGTCCTGACTTTC.

The chain carries TRBV5-1 and TRBJ2-3; 10 bases agree with TRBD2. CDR1 and CDR2 from the germline V gene are SGHRS and YFSETQ. The CDR3 extends over 16 amino acids. V shed 2 bases, J shed 2 bases, and the junction held 5 bases outside the gene matches. This CDR3 is CASSLKTSGLTDTQYF. CDR3 nucleotides: TGCGCCAGCAGCTTAAAGACTAGCGGGCTCACAGATACGCAGTATTTT.

The chain joins TRBV5-4 to TRBJ2-5; possible D gene TRBD1, 6 bases. V lost 4 bases and J 6 bases, leaving 19 bases between the germline ends. This CDR3 comprises 15 residues. Germline V gives CDR1 SGHNT, CDR2 YYREEE (reference sequence). The CDR3 here is CASSPQGPGYQTQYF. The DNA of the CDR3 is TGTGCCAGCAGCCCCCAGGGGCCTGGCTATCAGACCCAGTACTTC. The full variable domain, completed using reference TRBV5-4 and TRBJ2-5, is ETGVTQSPTHLIKTRGQQVTLRCSSQSGHNTVSWYQQALGQGPQFIFQYYREEENGRGNFPPRFSGLQFPNYSSELNVNALELDDSALYLCASSPQGPGYQTQYFGPGTRLLVL.

This chain connects TRBV10-3 to TRBJ1-1; 8 bases are shared with TRBD1. With V trimmed by 8 bases and J by 4 bases, 3 bases remained unmatched. Per germline, CDR1 ENHRY and CDR2 SYGVKD. This CDR3 is built from 12 residues. For the CDR3, the DNA is TGTGCCATCGGCAGGGGGCTCACTGAAGCTTTCTTT. This sequence encodes CAIGRGLTEAFF.